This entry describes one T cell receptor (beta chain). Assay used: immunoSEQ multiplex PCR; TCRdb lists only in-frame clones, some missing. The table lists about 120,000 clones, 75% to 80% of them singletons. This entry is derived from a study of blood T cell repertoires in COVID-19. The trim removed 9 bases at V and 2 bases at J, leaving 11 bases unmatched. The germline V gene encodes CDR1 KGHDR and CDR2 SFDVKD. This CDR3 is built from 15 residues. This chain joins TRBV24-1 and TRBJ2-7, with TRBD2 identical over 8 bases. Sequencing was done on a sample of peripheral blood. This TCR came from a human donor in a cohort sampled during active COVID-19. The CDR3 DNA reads TGTGCCACCTCATCGCCGGGACTAGGGGCCTACGAGCAGTACTTC. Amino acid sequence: CATSSPGLGAYEQYF.